Described below is a single TCR beta chain sequence and its context. What it recognizes is unknown. The CDR3 spans 15 residues. V lost 4 bases to trimming and J lost 7 bases; unmatched junction nucleotides: 10. Germline values: CDR1 SGHDT, CDR2 YYEEEE. This record comes from a study of TIL therapy for anti-PD-1-resistant metastatic lung cancer. Described time point: pre-treatment sample, taken before nivolumab and TIL therapy. Most excised metastases sampled were pleural nodules or supraclavicular lymph nodes. Enrollment ran from October 2017 to early 2020. The libraries were made with immunoSEQ v3. Profiling relied on immunoSEQ multiplex PCR, and the TCRdb table lists in-frame clones only, not all of them. The data contain approximately 87,000 clones, about two thirds of them singletons. Overall study results and limits: Many TIL product clones were absent from baseline tumor, suggesting clonal contraction. Treatment-naive, never-smoker and oncogene-addicted patients were overrepresented in this highly selected cohort.

The input for sequencing was tumor tissue, taken at baseline. This TCR came from a person aged 25 to 80 with non-small cell lung cancer. This chain joins TRBV5-6 and TRBJ1-4; 7 positions agree with TRBD1. CDR3 residues: CASSDLGQLREKLFF. CDR3 coding DNA: TGTGCCAGCAGCGACCTGGGACAGCTACGTGAAAAACTGTTTTTT.